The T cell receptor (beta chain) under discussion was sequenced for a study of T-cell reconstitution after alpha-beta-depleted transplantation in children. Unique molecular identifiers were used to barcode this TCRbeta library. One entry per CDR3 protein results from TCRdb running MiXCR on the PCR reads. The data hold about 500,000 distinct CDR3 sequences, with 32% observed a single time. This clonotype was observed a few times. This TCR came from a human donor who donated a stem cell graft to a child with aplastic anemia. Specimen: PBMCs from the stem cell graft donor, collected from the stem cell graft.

The CDR3 here is CATSVTPGNTEAFF. The CDR3 region has the DNA TGTGCCACCAGCGTAACTCCGGGGAACACTGAAGCTTTCTTT. The V and J genes are TRBV15 and TRBJ1-1; D uncertain. Germline loops: CDR1 LNHNV, CDR2 YYDKDF (reference sequence). The CDR3 is 14 residues long. With 5 bases removed from V and 1 base from J, the gap between germline ends came to 11 bases.